Below, 5 T cell receptor beta chains from the same sample are listed, as sequenced in a study of T cells expressing NK-cell markers. Reprocessing the 5' RACE reads, TCRdb reports a single entry for every CDR3 protein and omits DNA. The sample data list some 410,000 distinct CDR3 sequences. Sequenced input: blood T cells: a sorted CD56 or NKG2C T cell subset, CD4+ or CD8+ T cells, or bulk PBMC T cells (not recorded which). The receptors come from a woman between 18 and 69 years old in good health.

The genes are TRBV29-1 and TRBJ2-1; TCRdb indicates TRBD1, and absent DNA this call remains unverified. The CDR3 has 16 residues. Germline V CDR1 and CDR2: SQVTM, ANQGSEA. The CDR3 region is CSVDGVWGSDDNEQFF.

The rearrangement joins TRBV7-2 to TRBJ2-1; TCRdb picks TRBD2, but there is no DNA to check that call. This CDR3 is built from 16 residues. The germline CDR1 and CDR2 sequences are SGHTA and FQGNSA. CDR3: CASSLVALAGYNEQFF.

The rearrangement joins TRBV5-1 to TRBJ2-1; the TCRdb D gene call, TRBD1, has no DNA to confirm it. The CDR3 loop spans 12 amino acids. Germline CDR1 is SGHRS and CDR2 is YFSETQ. CDR3 loop: CASSFTGNEQFF. The variable domain in full, completed from reference TRBV5-1 and TRBJ2-1, reads KAGVTQTPRYLIKTRGQQVTLSCSPISGHRSVSWYQQTPGQGLQFLFEYFSETQRNKGNFPGRFSGRQFSNSRSEMNVSTLELGDSALYLCASSFTGNEQFFGPGTRLTVL.

V and J are TRBV7-6 and TRBJ1-3; TCRdb lists TRBD1, though no DNA is available to test this call. CDR1 SGHVS and CDR2 FNYEAQ come from the germline V gene. The CDR3 consists of 16 residues. CDR3 protein: CASSSGQGSSGNTIYF.

This chain joins TRBV20-1 and TRBJ1-2. Looked up from germline, CDR1 is DFQATT and CDR2 is SNEGSKA (reference sequence). The length of the CDR3 is 12 residues. This chain's CDR3 is CSARRADYGYTF.